This TCR beta chain came from a study of blood T cell repertoires in COVID-19. Study details: Italy, Spain and the United States were the sources of the convalescent and acute COVID-19 samples.

CDR3 size: 16 residues. Per germline, CDR1 LGHNA and CDR2 YSLEER. V lost 5 bases to trimming and J lost 7 bases; unmatched junction nucleotides: 13. As processed by the authors: It was from reference gene primer amplification that nucleated cell counts were estimated. The assay was immunoSEQ multiplex PCR, and TCRdb's table has in-frame clones only and misses some. For V, J and clone size, that table is used; D and trimming come from the DNA. Counted here are some 19,000 clones, around 83% occurring once; the ten biggest clones make up about a sixth. V and J are TRBV4-3 and TRBJ1-2; 10 nucleotides match TRBD1. The receptor was isolated from a man in his sixties or seventies with acute or convalescent COVID-19. The sequencing input was peripheral blood. The CDR3 here is CASSSIPGTGVSGYTF. The DNA of the CDR3 is TGCGCCAGCAGCTCGATTCCCGGGACAGGGGTTTCTGGCTACACCTTC.